Sequencing of this T cell receptor beta chain was carried out in a study of blood T cell repertoires in COVID-19 (dated by TCRdb to about 2020). Regarding the research as a whole: Samples covering the acute and convalescent phases of COVID-19 were provided by collaborators in the United States, Italy and Spain. Nearly every sample came with metadata listing a de-identified subject ID, COVID-19 status, age in years and sex. The repertoires were made available in a free public database intended to serve as a resource for research on the immune response to SARS-CoV-2. The prospective study material was composed of cDNA or gDNA derived from T cells, B-cell-depleted T cells, or PBMCs. HLA class I and class II types, where available, came from metadata supplied by the sample provider rather than from assay-based typing. Subjects who had been exposed to COVID-19, were actively infected with it, or had recovered from it provided the deeply sampled blood TCRbeta repertoires that made up the dataset. Samples came from the ongoing ImmuneRACE study (first 160 participants) plus 1,254 subjects from 6 global collaborators. What the work shows at the level of the full study, not this receptor alone: How much clinical and demographic metadata was included differed by source and by participant, and the metadata was provided uncurated.

The immunoSEQ Assay, a bias-controlled multiplex PCR, was used to amplify TCRbeta CDR3 regions from genomic DNA. Regarding the original processing steps: The number of nucleated cells in each sample was estimated from the amplification of reference gene primers within the assay. To quantify the absolute abundance of each unique TCRbeta CDR3 rearrangement, sequence reads were collapsed and filtered. For each sample, productive Simpson clonality was calculated by taking the square root of Simpson's diversity index across productive rearrangements. The immuneACCESS repertoire file appears here via TCRdb, limited to in-frame rearrangements. These files lack a portion of the clones; in checked studies, under half of the deficit traces to unresolved V genes, and the cause of the others is not known. The V and J calls and the clone size are those of that table, but D and trimming were determined from the DNA. This sample lists roughly 81,000 clones; under 85% were detected once. The leading ten clones occupy roughly 2.2% of the sample.

The CDR3 numbers 15 residues from cysteine through phenylalanine. Left in the record is the CDR3 DNA by itself, 45 bases read in frame from the first base. The germline ends are 21 bases apart after V is trimmed by 3 bases and J by 11 bases. In the germline V gene, CDR1 corresponds to SGHRS and CDR2 to YFSETQ. Comment on this clone: No antigen is known for it. Per-base qualities were not stored, and no clone one base away is much larger.

Collaborating institutions collected whole blood in K2EDTA tubes following their own protocols. For TCRbeta analysis, collaborator samples were shipped as frozen whole blood, as isolated PBMCs, or as DNA extracted from either sample type. The TCR was taken from a woman between 65 and 79 years old with acute or convalescent COVID-19. Sequences were obtained from peripheral blood. Rearrangement joined TRBV5-1 to TRBJ2-4; the D gene is possibly TRBD2, with 5 bases matching. The bases read TGCGCCAGCAGCTGGGTTTCACCGTCAGAGGGTGTTCAGTACTTC. The encoded protein is CASSWVSPSEGVQYF.